This TCR beta chain was documented in a study of blood T cells in healthy people across ages. Study observations and caveats: When set beside aged donors, long-lived donors presented more naive CD4+ cells and higher diversity.

J was trimmed by 9 bases and V by 0 bases; bases with no gene match: 13. This CDR3 has 17 residues. CDR1 is LGHNA, CDR2 YNFKEQ, per germline. Using a J-beta primer mix together with a sample-barcoded 5' primer, a second PCR was run for about 6 to 11 cycles. Using its own MiXCR run on the 5' RACE reads, TCRdb lists one record per CDR3 protein. The sample shows 1,800,000 or so distinct CDR3 sequences, approximately 40% of them seen only once. Comment on this clonotype: The antigen is undetermined.

Input material: blood. The chain couples TRBV4-2 to TRBJ2-1; TRBD2 matches at 8 bases. The TCR originated in a human donor in good health. The CDR3 DNA is TGTGCCAGCAGCCAAGAGGTCGAGCGGGGGCGAGGACCTGAGCAGTTCTTC. It yields the protein CASSQEVERGRGPEQFF.